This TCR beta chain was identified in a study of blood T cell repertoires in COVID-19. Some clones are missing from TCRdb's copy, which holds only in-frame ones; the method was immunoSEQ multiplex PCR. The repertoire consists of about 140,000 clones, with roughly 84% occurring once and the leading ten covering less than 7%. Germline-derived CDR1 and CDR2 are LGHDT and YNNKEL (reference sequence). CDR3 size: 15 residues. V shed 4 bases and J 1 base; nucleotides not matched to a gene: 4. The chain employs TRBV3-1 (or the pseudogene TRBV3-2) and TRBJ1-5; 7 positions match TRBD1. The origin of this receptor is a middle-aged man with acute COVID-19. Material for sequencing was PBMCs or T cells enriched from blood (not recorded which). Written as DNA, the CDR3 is TGTGCCAGCAGCCGGACGACAGGGAGCAATCAGCCCCAGCATTTT. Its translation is CASSRTTGSNQPQHF.